This is a list of T cell receptor beta chains from one sample in a study of graft-versus-host responses after intestinal transplantation. The assay was immunoSEQ multiplex PCR, and TCRdb's table has in-frame clones only and misses some. The sample carries under 150,000 clones, approximately 92% recorded once. These receptors' antigens are unknown. Material: unstimulated CD4+ T cells sorted from spleen or lymph node cells, obtained before intestinal transplant. Receptors originate from a human donor who received an intestinal transplant. CDR3s include the opening cysteine and the closing phenylalanine or tryptophan. The D gene is left open where the match is weak. Where a row states a size, it is once, few, many or the class of an expanded clone; other rows omit it.

>.|TRBV25-1|.|TRBJ1-1
TGTGCCAGCAGTGACGGACCAGCGGCAACTGAAGCTTTCTTT
CASSDGPAATEAFF
>.|TRBV7-6|.|TRBJ1-2
TGTGCCAGCAGCTTAGATGGGGGCCGCTACACCTTC
CASSLDGGRYTF
>.|TRBV2|TRBD2|TRBJ2-3
TGTGCCAGCAGTGAAGAATTAGCGGGGACAGATACGCAGTATTTT
CASSEELAGTDTQYF
>once|TRBV30|.|TRBJ2-2
TGTGCCTGGAGACCGGACAGTATAGGGACCGGGGAGCTGTTTTTT
CAWRPDSIGTGELFF
>.|TRBV7-9|.|TRBJ1-1
TGTGCCAGCAGCCTCCCGGCGGGTGAAGCTTTCTTT
CASSLPAGEAFF
>.|TRBV27|.|TRBJ2-1
TGTGCCAGCAGTATCCGACAGGGACTACACAATGAGCAGTTCTTC
CASSIRQGLHNEQFF
>.|TRBV28|TRBD1|TRBJ2-7
TGTGCCAGCAGTCCTGCGGGGTCAGGACAGGGAGGGTACTTC
CASSPAGSGQGGYF
>.|TRBV7-9|TRBD1|TRBJ2-2
TGTGCCAGCAGTAAGGACAGGGCGAGCACCGGGGAGCTGTTTTTT
CASSKDRASTGELFF
>.|TRBV5-8|TRBD1|TRBJ1-5
TGTGCCAGCAGTTTACAGGGGGCGCGAGATCAGCCCCAGCATTTT
CASSLQGARDQPQHF
>.|TRBV27|.|TRBJ2-7
TGTGCCAGCAGTTCTATGGGGACGGGGTCTCGAGAGCAGTACTTC
CASSSMGTGSREQYF
>.|TRBV7-2|TRBD2|TRBJ2-3
TGTGCCAGCAGCTTAAGGCGAGCGGGGAGCACAGATGCGCAGTATTTT
CASSLRRAGSTDAQYF
>.|TRBV2|TRBD2|TRBJ2-1
TGTGCCAGCAGGGGGGGGAAAAGAGTCTACAATGAGCAGTTCTTC
CASRGGKRVYNEQFF
>.|TRBV2|TRBD2|TRBJ2-3
TGTGCCAGCAGGACGGGGACTAGCGGGAGAACCGATACGCAGTATTTT
CASRTGTSGRTDTQYF
>once|TRBV28|.|TRBJ2-2
TGTGCCAGCAGTCGATCAATTCCGGGGCTAAACACCGGGGAGCTGTTTTTT
CASSRSIPGLNTGELFF
>.|TRBV2|.|TRBJ1-5
TGTGCCAGCAGGAGGGAGGGATCGAGCAATCAGCCCCAGCATTTT
CASRREGSSNQPQHF
>.|TRBV18|TRBD1|TRBJ1-5
TGTGCCAGCTCACTGGGACAGGGCTTCAATCAGCCCCAGCATTTT
CASSLGQGFNQPQHF
>.|TRBV29-1|.|TRBJ1-1
TGCAGCTTTTATTCGGGGGGTAATACTGAAGCTTTCTTT
CSFYSGGNTEAFF
>.|TRBV5-4|TRBD2|TRBJ2-1
TGTGCCAGCAGCTTTAACCTAGCGGACTACAATGAGCAGTTCTTC
CASSFNLADYNEQFF
>.|TRBV5-1|TRBD2|TRBJ2-5
TGCGCCAGCAGTTACGGACTAGCGGGACAAGAGACCCAGTACTTC
CASSYGLAGQETQYF
>.|TRBV7-2|.|TRBJ2-7
TGTGCCAGCAGCCCAGCGACGGACGAGCAGTACTTC
CASSPATDEQYF
>.|TRBV6-5|.|TRBJ2-4
TGTGCCAGTAGCCGGCGGGGCTTGGAAAACATTCAGTACTTC
CASSRRGLENIQYF
>.|TRBV9|TRBD1|TRBJ2-5
TGTGCCAGCAGCGTAACAGGGGAAGAGACCCAGTACTTC
CASSVTGEETQYF
>.|TRBV28|TRBD1|TRBJ2-7
TGTGCCAGCAGTTTATTGGGACAGGGTGCCTACGAGCAGTACTTC
CASSLLGQGAYEQYF
>.|TRBV4-1|.|TRBJ1-4
TGCGCCAGCAGCCAACCCCTAGCGGCTAAGTCTAATGAAAAACTGTTTTTT
CASSQPLAAKSNEKLFF
>.|TRBV6-1|.|TRBJ1-5
TGTGCCAGCAAGTGGTTTTTGGGCAATCAGCCCCAGCATTTT
CASKWFLGNQPQHF
>.|TRBV28|.|TRBJ2-3
TGTGCCAGCAGATATTACAGGGAGACAGATACGCAGTATTTT
CASRYYRETDTQYF
>.|TRBV18|.|TRBJ1-5
TGTGCCAGCACTACAGAGCCGAATCAGCCCCAGCATTTT
CASTTEPNQPQHF
>.|TRBV7-7|.|TRBJ2-1
TGTGCTAGCAGCGAAAGGTTACAAAATGAGCAGTTCTTC
CASSERLQNEQFF
>.|TRBV5-1|TRBD1|TRBJ2-7
TGCGCCAGCAAGGGGACAGATTCTTACGAGCAGTACTTC
CASKGTDSYEQYF
>.|TRBV30|.|TRBJ1-2
TGTGCCTGGGGAACCTATGGCTACACCTTC
CAWGTYGYTF
>.|TRBV5-1|TRBD1|TRBJ1-1
TGCGCCAGCAGCGTGGACAGGGGAATGGCCACTGAAGCTTTCTTT
CASSVDRGMATEAFF
>.|TRBV7-2|.|TRBJ1-2
TGTGCCAGCAGCTTTTCAGGAGCAGGCGGCTACACCTTC
CASSFSGAGGYTF
>.|TRBV4-2|TRBD2|TRBJ2-7
TGTGCCAGCAGCCAAGGGGGACTAGCCTACTACGAGCAGTACTTC
CASSQGGLAYYEQYF
>.|TRBV9|TRBD1|TRBJ2-3
TGTGCCAGCAGCGTACTCCAGGGGGGCACAGATACGCAGTATTTT
CASSVLQGGTDTQYF
>.|TRBV5-1|TRBD2|TRBJ2-7
TGCGCCAGCAGACCAGGACTAGCGGGAGGGAACTACGAGCAGTACTTC
CASRPGLAGGNYEQYF
>.|TRBV18|.|TRBJ2-7
TGTGCCAGCTCACCACATCCTAAAGATTACGAGCAGTACTTC
CASSPHPKDYEQYF
>.|TRBV6-5|.|TRBJ2-5
TGTGCCAGCAGTCACGAAGGGACCGCCAGGGAGACCCAGTACTTC
CASSHEGTARETQYF
>.|TRBV6-1|.|TRBJ2-3
TGTGCCAGCACGGCGTCCGCGAGCACAGATACGCAGTATTTT
CASTASASTDTQYF
>.|TRBV5-1|.|TRBJ1-2
TGCGCCAGCAGCCGTGGACAAAACTATGGCTACACCTTC
CASSRGQNYGYTF
>.|TRBV7-3|TRBD2|TRBJ2-1
TGTGCCAGCAGCCGGACTAGCAGTGAGCAGTTCTTC
CASSRTSSEQFF
>once|TRBV9|.|TRBJ1-2
TGTGCCAGCAGCCACGAGGTAATGGGTGGCTACACCTTC
CASSHEVMGGYTF
>.|TRBV5-1|.|TRBJ2-7
TGCGCCAGCAGTCCGCTGAGCTCCTACGAGCAGTACTTC
CASSPLSSYEQYF
>.|TRBV4-1|.|TRBJ2-7
TGCGCCAGCAGCCAAGGATCTAGCGCCTCCTACGAGCAGTACTTC
CASSQGSSASYEQYF
>.|TRBV5-1|TRBD1|TRBJ1-2
TGCGCCAGCAGCTCCCAGAGCCGAAGGACAGGGATCTTTAACTATGGCTACACCTTC
CASSSQSRRTGIFNYGYTF
>.|TRBV7-9|TRBD2|TRBJ2-5
TGTGCCAGTTGTCGGGGGGAAGAGACCCAGTACTTC
CASCRGEETQYF
>few|TRBV6-4|TRBD1|TRBJ1-2
TGTGCCAGCAAGAGGGGGCTTGGCTACACCTTC
CASKRGLGYTF
>.|TRBV27|.|TRBJ1-5
TGTGCCAGCAGTTTCCAGGCAGGGGCTCGGCAGCCCCAGCATTTT
CASSFQAGARQPQHF
>once|TRBV29-1|.|TRBJ1-1
TGCAGCGTTGAACAGGGGAAGGCTGAAGCTTTCTTT
CSVEQGKAEAFF